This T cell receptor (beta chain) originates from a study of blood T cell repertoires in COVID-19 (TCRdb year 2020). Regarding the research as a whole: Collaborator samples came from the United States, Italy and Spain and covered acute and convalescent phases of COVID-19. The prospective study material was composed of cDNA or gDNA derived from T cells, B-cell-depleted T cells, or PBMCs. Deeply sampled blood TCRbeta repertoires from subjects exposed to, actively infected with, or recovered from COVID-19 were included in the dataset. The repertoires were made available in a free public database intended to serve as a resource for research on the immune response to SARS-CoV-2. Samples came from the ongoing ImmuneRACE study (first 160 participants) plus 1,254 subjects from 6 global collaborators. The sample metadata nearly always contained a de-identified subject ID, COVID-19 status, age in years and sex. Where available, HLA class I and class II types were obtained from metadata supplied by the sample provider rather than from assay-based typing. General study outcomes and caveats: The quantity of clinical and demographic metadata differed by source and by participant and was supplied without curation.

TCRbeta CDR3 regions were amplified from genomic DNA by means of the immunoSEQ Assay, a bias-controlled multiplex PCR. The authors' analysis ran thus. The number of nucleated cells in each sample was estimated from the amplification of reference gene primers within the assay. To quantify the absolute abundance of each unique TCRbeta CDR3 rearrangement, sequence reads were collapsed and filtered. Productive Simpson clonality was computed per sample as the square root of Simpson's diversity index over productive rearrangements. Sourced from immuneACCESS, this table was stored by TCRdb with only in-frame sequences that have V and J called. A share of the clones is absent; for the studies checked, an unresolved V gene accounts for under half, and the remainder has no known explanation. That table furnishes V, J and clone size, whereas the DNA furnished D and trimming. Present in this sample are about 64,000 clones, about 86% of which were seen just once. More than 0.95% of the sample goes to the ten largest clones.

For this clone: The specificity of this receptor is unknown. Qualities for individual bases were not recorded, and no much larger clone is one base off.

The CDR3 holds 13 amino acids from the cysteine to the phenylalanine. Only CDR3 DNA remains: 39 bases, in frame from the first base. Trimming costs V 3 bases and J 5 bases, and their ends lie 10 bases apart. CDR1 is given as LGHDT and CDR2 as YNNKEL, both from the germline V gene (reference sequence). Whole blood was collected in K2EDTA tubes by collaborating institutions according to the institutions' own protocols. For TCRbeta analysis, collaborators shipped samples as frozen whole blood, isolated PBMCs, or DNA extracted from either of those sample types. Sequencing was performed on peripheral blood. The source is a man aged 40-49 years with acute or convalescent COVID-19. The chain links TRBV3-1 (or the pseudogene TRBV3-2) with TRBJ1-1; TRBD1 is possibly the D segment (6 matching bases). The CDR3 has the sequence CASSHRGGTEAFF. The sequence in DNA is TGTGCCAGCAGCCACAGGGGTGGGACTGAAGCTTTCTTT.